This passage covers 22 T cell receptor beta chains from one sample sequenced in a study of T cells in Graves' hyperthyroidism and ophthalmopathy. Regions amplified from RNA transcripts were the TCR beta CDR3 regions. The HTBI primer set drove a first-round RT-PCR of the TCR CDR3. TCRdb re-called the multiplex PCR reads through MiXCR, storing one row per CDR3 protein. The repertoire holds a few hundred thousand distinct CDR3 sequences, with 35% to 50% as singletons. Sample: peripheral blood or thyroid tissue (not recorded which). These receptors all stem from an adult woman with Graves' disease, either hyperthyroidism or ophthalmopathy (not recorded which).

This chain connects TRBV6-1 to TRBJ2-7, with 7 bases aligning to TRBD1. Germline values: CDR1 MNHNS, CDR2 SASEGT. The CDR3 spans 12 residues. The V gene end was trimmed by 6 bases and the J gene end by 4 bases; junction bases not matched to a gene: 3. In DNA, the CDR3 is TGTGCCAGCAGAAAACAGGGGTACGAGCAGTACTTC. It codes for CASRKQGYEQYF.

The chain carries TRBV2 and TRBJ2-6, with 9 bases aligning to TRBD1. With 6 bases clipped from V and 0 bases from J, the junction kept 6 bases outside the gene matches. Germline V gene sequence: CDR1 SNHLY, CDR2 FYNNEI. The CDR3 length is 17 residues. The CDR3: CASRTGTGFSGANVLTF. The CDR3 DNA reads as TGTGCCAGCAGAACCGGGACAGGGTTCTCTGGGGCCAACGTCCTGACTTTC.

The rearrangement links TRBV29-1 to TRBJ2-7; 10 bases match TRBD2. J lost 4 bases, V lost 6 bases, and 6 bases had no gene match. The CDR3 covers 13 residues. The germline V gene has CDR1 SQVTM and CDR2 ANQGSEA. This CDR3 is CSVASGGLYEQYF. CDR3 coding DNA: TGCAGCGTCGCTAGCGGGGGATTATACGAGCAGTACTTC.

This clonotype was recorded a few times. V usage is TRBV15 and J usage is TRBJ2-7; D remains unclear. V dropped 0 bases and J dropped 6 bases, with 9 bases sitting between them. Germline assignment: CDR1 LNHNV and CDR2 YYDKDF (reference sequence). CDR3 length: 13 amino acids. CDR3 sequence reads: CATSRDPGSEQYF. The CDR3 region has the DNA TGTGCCACCAGCAGAGATCCAGGCTCCGAGCAGTACTTC.

The sample holds a few counts of this clonotype. The chain has TRBV29-1 and TRBJ2-7; TRBD2 is a possible D gene (6 bases). The V and J ends lost 6 bases and 6 bases respectively, with 12 bases between them. There are 11 residues in the CDR3. CDR1 and CDR2 from the germline V gene are SQVTM and ANQGSEA. The CDR3: CSVGGTGEQYF. The CDR3 DNA is TGCAGCGTCGGCGGGACGGGCGAGCAGTACTTC.

The chain uses TRBV7-9 and TRBJ1-1; TRBD1 might be the D (5 bases). Germline CDR1 reads SEHNR; CDR2 reads FQNEAQ (reference sequence). CDR3 length equals 15 residues. V was trimmed by 2 bases and J by 1 base, leaving 11 bases between them. CDR3 nucleotide sequence: TGTGCCAGCAGCTTAACGGGGCAGCAGAACACTGAAGCTTTCTTT. Translated, it gives CASSLTGQQNTEAFF.

The genes are TRBV7-9 and TRBJ1-2; no clear D. Germline CDR1 and CDR2: SEHNR and FQNEAQ (reference sequence). Trimming stripped 5 bases from V and 4 bases from J, with 11 bases between. This CDR3 spans 13 amino acids. The CDR3 DNA follows: TGTGCCAGCAGCGTATCTAGCGGCTATGGCTACACCTTC. This sequence encodes CASSVSSGYGYTF.

In regard to this clonotype: A much larger clone differs from this one at a single base, so this may be a read error. The rearrangement links TRBV5-1 to TRBJ2-7, with 7 bases that match TRBD1. CDR3 size: 15 residues. Germline CDR1 reads SGHRS; CDR2 reads YFSETQ. The DNA of the CDR3 is TGCGCCAGCAGCTTAACTGGACAGGAACCCTACGGGCAGTACTTC. The encoded protein is CASSLTGQEPYGQYF.

The gene calls are TRBV5-6 and TRBJ2-7, with 10 bases fitting TRBD1. Germline V gives CDR1 SGHDT, CDR2 YYEEEE. The junction had 7 bases not matched to a gene; V was cut back by 4 bases and J by 6 bases. This CDR3 spans 14 amino acids. The CDR3 reads CASSVGTGVSEQYF. CDR3 nucleotides: TGTGCCAGCAGCGTCGGGACAGGGGTGAGCGAGCAGTACTTC.

This clonotype has ten or more counts. V is TRBV7-2 and J is TRBJ1-5; the D gene is possibly TRBD1 (6 bases). Per germline, CDR1 SGHTA and CDR2 FQGNSA. The CDR3 has 15 residues. V was clipped by 5 bases and J by 3 bases, with 14 bases between them. CDR3 loop: CASSLPGAHNQPQHF. The CDR3 nucleotides read TGTGCCAGCAGCCTTCCAGGGGCTCACAATCAGCCCCAGCATTTT.

Notes on this clonotype: This may be a read error, as it is one base from a much larger clone. The V call is TRBV6-6, the J call TRBJ2-7; 8 bases agree with TRBD1. This CDR3 has 15 residues. Per the germline V gene, CDR1 is MNHNY and CDR2 is SVGAGI (reference sequence). The CDR3 nucleotides read TGTGCCAGCAGTTACCAGGGGGCACCATCCTACGAGCACTACTTC. Protein sequence: CASSYQGAPSYEHYF.

In regard to this clonotype: A much larger clone sits a single nucleotide away, making a read error possible. The chain recombines TRBV25-1 with TRBJ1-2; the D is unclear. Germline V gene data show CDR1 as MGHDK and CDR2 as SYGVNS. The V and J ends lost 6 bases and 6 bases respectively, with 20 bases between them. CDR3 length equals 15 residues. DNA for the CDR3: TGTGCCAGCAGCGCCGGTGGGGAAGCCTTCCATGGCTACACCTTC. Protein sequence: CASSAGGEAFHGYTF.

The table lists this clonotype with a few counts. V and J are TRBV30 and TRBJ1-5; no clear D gene. V was pared by 2 bases and J by 1 base, with 6 bases between. Germline V lookup: CDR1 GTSNPN, CDR2 SVGIG (reference sequence). The CDR3 loop spans 13 amino acids. In DNA, the CDR3 is TGTGCCTGGAGTCATGGAAGCAATCAGCCCCAGCATTTT. It translates to CAWSHGSNQPQHF.

The chain links TRBV2 to TRBJ1-1; D is unresolved. Germline V gene sequence: CDR1 SNHLY, CDR2 FYNNEI. V lost 5 bases, J lost 4 bases, and 14 bases lay in between. The CDR3 is made up of 14 amino acids. CDR3 residues: CASSWTREGTEAFF. The CDR3, as DNA: TGTGCCAGCAGTTGGACCCGGGAGGGCACTGAAGCTTTCTTT.

This clonotype was observed at least ten times. The V call is TRBV7-2, the J call TRBJ2-2; no reliable D call. Trimming took off 0 bases at V and 6 bases at J, with 8 bases between the two ends. This CDR3 is built from 14 residues. Per germline, CDR1 SGHTA and CDR2 FQGNSA. CDR3 bases: TGTGCCAGCAGCTTAGCGCTTTCAGCCGGGGAGCTGTTTTTT. This encodes CASSLALSAGELFF.

Regarding this clonotype: At one of its ends the junction is not consistent with the germline gene, which may arise from a read error. The V and J genes are TRBV10-2 and TRBJ2-7; 9 bases fit TRBD2. Germline CDR1 and CDR2: WSHSY and SAAADI. This CDR3 comprises 18 residues. CDR3 DNA: TGCGCCAGCAGTGAGTCGCCCCTAGCGGGACGGAACACCGGGGAGCTGTACTTC. This sequence encodes CASSESPLAGRNTGELYF.

This clonotype was observed a single time. At one end the junction does not follow the germline gene, possibly because of a read error. CDR3 sequence: CASSSITSDSYEQYF. The CDR3 DNA follows: TGTGCCAGCAGTTCCATTACTAGCGACTCCTACGAGCAGTACTTC. V gene TRBV10-2 combines with J gene TRBJ2-7; 7 bases match TRBD2. Germline-derived CDR1 and CDR2 are WSHSY and SAAADI. This CDR3 is built from 15 residues.

In its sample, this clonotype was seen many times. This chain uses TRBV19 with TRBJ2-5, with 8 bases matching TRBD1. The CDR3 spans 14 residues. V shed 5 bases and J 5 bases; nucleotides not matched to a gene: 7. Per germline, CDR1 LNHDA and CDR2 SQIVND (reference sequence). CDR3 region: CASSSRTGTETQYF. CDR3 DNA sequence: TGTGCCAGTAGTTCGCGGACAGGGACGGAGACCCAGTACTTC.

A word on this clonotype: An end of the junction does not agree with germline; a read error may underlie this. The V call is TRBV2, the J call TRBJ2-6, with D possibly being TRBD1 or TRBD2 (5 bases each). The CDR3 totals 14 residues. Per the germline V gene, CDR1 is SNHLY and CDR2 is FYNNEI. The CDR3 is CATSDQSGANVLAF. The CDR3 nucleotides are TGTGCCACCAGTGACCAATCCGGGGCCAACGTCCTGGCTTTC.

V gene TRBV10-2 combines with J gene TRBJ2-5, with no clear D. The CDR3 has 12 amino acids. V lost 0 bases and J 5 bases, leaving 4 bases between the germline ends. Germline CDR1 WSHSY, CDR2 SAAADI. The CDR3: CASSESRETQYF. The CDR3 region has the DNA TGCGCCAGCAGTGAGTCACGGGAGACCCAGTACTTC.

V usage is TRBV2 and J usage is TRBJ1-4; the D gene is possibly TRBD1 (5 bases). Germline V gene lookup returns CDR1 SNHLY and CDR2 FYNNEI. Trimming pared 7 bases from V and 0 bases from J, leaving 12 bases between. The length of the CDR3 is 15 residues. CDR3 in DNA: TGTGCCAGCACACCCCGGGACGCAACTAATGAAAAACTGTTTTTT. It specifies CASTPRDATNEKLFF.

The sample holds many counts of this clonotype. The chain joins TRBV10-1 to TRBJ1-2; D is perhaps TRBD1 (6 bases). Germline V gives CDR1 WNHNN, CDR2 SYGVQD (reference sequence). The CDR3 spans 13 residues. V dropped 6 bases and J dropped 7 bases, with 15 bases sitting between them. The CDR3 region is CASSPGTPRGYTF. The CDR3 nucleotides read TGCGCCAGCAGCCCCGGGACACCGCGTGGCTACACCTTC.